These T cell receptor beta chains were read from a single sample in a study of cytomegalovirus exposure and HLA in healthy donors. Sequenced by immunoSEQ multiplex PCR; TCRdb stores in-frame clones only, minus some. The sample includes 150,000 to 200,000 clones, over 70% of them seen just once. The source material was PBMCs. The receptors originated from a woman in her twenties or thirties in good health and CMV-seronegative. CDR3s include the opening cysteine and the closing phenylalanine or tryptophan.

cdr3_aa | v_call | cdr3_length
CASSPDFFLKSTDTQYF | TRBV9 | 17
CASSNRGGSEKLFF | TRBV28 | 14
CASSTGGPYYEQYF | TRBV19 | 14
CASSGDVGELFF | TRBV11-3 | 12
CASSLGQGGTDTQYF | TRBV18 | 15
CASSRLGQGVIYEQYF | TRBV19 | 16
CASQDREDTEAFF | TRBV28 | 13
CASSRLIAGDRKTQYF | TRBV5-6 | 16
CASSVGLPRDGAFF | TRBV9 | 14
CASKQGARETQYF | TRBV28 | 13
CAWSIGQALDNEQFF | TRBV30 | 15
CASSRGRNTEAFF | TRBV6-5 | 13
CASSLIQGAGTGELFF | TRBV28 | 16
CSVGAGIYEQYF | TRBV29-1 | 12
CASRIRDRGSYEQYF | TRBV19 | 15
CASSITGGRVVEQFF | TRBV19 | 15
CASSLSVFLVREQYF | TRBV5-6 | 15
CASSGRERHNYEQYF | TRBV2 | 15
CAISHSLLAGTTGELFF | TRBV10-3 | 17
CASGPGLASTDTQYF | TRBV2 | 15
CASSLSGDETQYF | TRBV7-3 | 13
CASRNSGIDTDTQYF | TRBV19 | 15
CASSQGTNEKLFF | TRBV5-1 | 13
CASSRGQGAYEQYF | TRBV5-4 | 14
CASSLQGSLYEQYF | TRBV13 | 14
CASSRHPLYEQGNEKLFF | TRBV4-2 | 18
CAIRGQPQETQYF | TRBV10-3 | 13
CASWGRPAYEQYF | TRBV28 | 13
CASSLTRPDEQFF | TRBV7-2 | 13
CSGGQGWTETQYF | TRBV29-1 | 13
CASSHAGLSADTQYF | TRBV4-1 | 15
CASSLVPRTGSNQPQHF | TRBV7-8 | 17
CASSPEISGANVLTF | TRBV18 | 15
CASSEAGSGGMGQPQHF | TRBV6-1 | 17
CASSQVDTTDTQYF | TRBV18 | 14
CASSTRRDDYGYTF | TRBV5-6 | 14
CASSFRDSDQPQHF | TRBV7-2 | 14
CASSQELNNEQFF | TRBV4-3 | 13
CASSLSRTRLTQYF | TRBV27 | 14
CASKGSGGGSYEQYF | TRBV6-4 | 15
CASSSNRPSYEQYF | TRBV28 | 14
CASSLYGQRNEQYF | TRBV7-6 | 14
CASSLAGQGTETQYF | TRBV5-4 | 15
CAISGGGATTYGYTF | TRBV10-3 | 15
CASSTVNSGSPYEQYF | TRBV9 | 16
CASRTGGGFSYEQYF | TRBV7-2 | 15
CASSFGVGYGYTF | TRBV28 | 13
CASSLGGQGGVTGELFF | TRBV5-4 | 17
CASSPRTGGEAFF | TRBV4-3 | 13
CASSQDRQGYEKLFF | TRBV4-3 | 15
CASRYRQGQSDTQYF | TRBV7-2 | 15
CASSEALYGYTF | TRBV6-1 | 12
CASTTTIATNEKLFF | TRBV25-1 | 15